This TCR beta chain was documented in a study of cytomegalovirus exposure and HLA in healthy donors. Points from the study as a whole: According to a later analysis, most TCR beta chains associated with CMV appeared HLA-restricted. TCR beta sequences numbering more than 15,000 were associated with HLA alleles at 0.05 false discovery rate in a later analysis.

Details on this clone: Its specificity is not known.

60 Vbeta and 13 Jbeta primers were used in PCR. In the source study's methods: Unique TCR beta chains totaled some 80 million in a later count, with roughly 10 million of them shared. The repertoire was sequenced with immunoSEQ multiplex PCR; TCRdb's copy has only in-frame clones and lacks some. The V and J calls and clone size are taken from that table; D and trimming were inferred from the DNA. Of over 150,000 clones listed, about 80% are singletons. The sample comprised PBMCs. The sequence derives from a woman in her thirties or forties in good health and CMV-seronegative.

The CDR3 reads CASSSPLAGAETQYF. CDR3 in DNA: TGTGCCAGCAGCTCACCCTTAGCGGGAGCAGAGACCCAGTACTTC. The chain employs TRBV11-3 and TRBJ2-5, with TRBD2 identical over 9 bases. CDR3 length: 15 amino acids. Unmatched junction bases numbered 7, after V lost 4 bases and J lost 4 bases. Germline CDR1 SGHNT, CDR2 YENEEA.